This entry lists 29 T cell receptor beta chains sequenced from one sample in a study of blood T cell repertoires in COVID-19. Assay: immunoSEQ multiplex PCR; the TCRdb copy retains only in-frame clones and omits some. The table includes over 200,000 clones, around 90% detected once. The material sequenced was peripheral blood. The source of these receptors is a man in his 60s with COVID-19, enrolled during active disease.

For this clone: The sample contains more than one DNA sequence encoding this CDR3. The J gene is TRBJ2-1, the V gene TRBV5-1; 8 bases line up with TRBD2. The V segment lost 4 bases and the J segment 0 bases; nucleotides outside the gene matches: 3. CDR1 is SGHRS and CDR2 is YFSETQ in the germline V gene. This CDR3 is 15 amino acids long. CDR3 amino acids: CASSPGTSSYNEQFF. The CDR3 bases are TGCGCCAGCAGCCCAGGGACTAGCTCCTACAATGAGCAGTTCTTC.

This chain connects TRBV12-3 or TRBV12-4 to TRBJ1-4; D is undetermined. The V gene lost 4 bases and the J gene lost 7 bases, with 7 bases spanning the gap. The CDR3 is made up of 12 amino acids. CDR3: CASSYYTEKLFF. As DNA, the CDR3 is TGTGCCAGCAGTTACTACACTGAAAAACTGTTTTTT.

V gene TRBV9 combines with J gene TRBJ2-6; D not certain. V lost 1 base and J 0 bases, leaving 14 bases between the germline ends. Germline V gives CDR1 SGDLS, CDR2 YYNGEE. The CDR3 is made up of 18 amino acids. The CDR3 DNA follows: TGTGCCAGCAGCGTAAGACACGGCACGCACTCTGGGGCCAACGTCCTGACTTTC. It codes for CASSVRHGTHSGANVLTF.

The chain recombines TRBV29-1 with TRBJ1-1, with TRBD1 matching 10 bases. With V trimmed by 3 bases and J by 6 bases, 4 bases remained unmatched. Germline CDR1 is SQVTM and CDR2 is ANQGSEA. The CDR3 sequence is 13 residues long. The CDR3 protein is CSVEGQGRPEAFF. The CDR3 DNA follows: TGCAGCGTTGAGGGACAGGGGAGGCCTGAAGCTTTCTTT.

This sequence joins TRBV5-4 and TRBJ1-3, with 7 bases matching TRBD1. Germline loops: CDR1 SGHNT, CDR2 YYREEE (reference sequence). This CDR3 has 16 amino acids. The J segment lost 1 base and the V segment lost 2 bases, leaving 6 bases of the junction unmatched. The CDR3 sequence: CASSLQGRQSGNTIYF. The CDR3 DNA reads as TGTGCCAGCAGCTTACAGGGGCGGCAATCTGGAAACACCATATATTTT.

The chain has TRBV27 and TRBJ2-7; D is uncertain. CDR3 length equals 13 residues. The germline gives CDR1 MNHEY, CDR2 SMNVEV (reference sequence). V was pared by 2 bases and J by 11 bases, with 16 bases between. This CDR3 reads CASSLDSGALEYF. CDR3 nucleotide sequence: TGTGCCAGCAGTTTAGATTCGGGTGCTCTCGAGTACTTC.

The CDR3 region has the DNA TGTGCCAGCTCACCAAGGAGCGGGCGCAGCGGCGAGCAGTACTTC. It encodes CASSPRSGRSGEQYF. The rearrangement links TRBV18 to TRBJ2-7; D is possibly TRBD2 (6 bases). There are 15 residues in the CDR3. V was trimmed by 2 bases and J by 6 bases, leaving 17 bases between them. Per germline, CDR1 KGHSH and CDR2 LQKENI.

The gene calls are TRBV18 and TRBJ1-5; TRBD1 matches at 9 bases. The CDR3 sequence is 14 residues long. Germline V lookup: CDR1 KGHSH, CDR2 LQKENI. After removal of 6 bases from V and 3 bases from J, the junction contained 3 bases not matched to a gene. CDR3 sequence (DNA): TGTGCCAGCTCTCGGGACAGGGTCAATCAGCCCCAGCATTTT. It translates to CASSRDRVNQPQHF.

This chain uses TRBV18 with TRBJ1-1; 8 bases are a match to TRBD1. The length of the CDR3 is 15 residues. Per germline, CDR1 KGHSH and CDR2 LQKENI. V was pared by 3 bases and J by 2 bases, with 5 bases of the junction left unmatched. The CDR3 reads CASSPQTGVNTEAFF. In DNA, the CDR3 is TGTGCCAGCTCACCGCAGACAGGGGTAAACACTGAAGCTTTCTTT.

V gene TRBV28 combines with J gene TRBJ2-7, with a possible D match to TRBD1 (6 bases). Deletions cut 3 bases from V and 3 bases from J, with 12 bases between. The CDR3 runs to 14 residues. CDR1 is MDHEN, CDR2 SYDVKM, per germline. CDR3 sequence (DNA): TGTGCCAGCAGTTTGCCTGGACAGTACTACGAGCAGTACTTC. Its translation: CASSLPGQYYEQYF.

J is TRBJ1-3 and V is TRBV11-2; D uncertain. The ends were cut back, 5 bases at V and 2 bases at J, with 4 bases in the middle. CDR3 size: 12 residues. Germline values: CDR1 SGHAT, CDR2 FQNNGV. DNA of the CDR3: TGTGCCAGCAGCGCGGCTGGAAACACCATATATTTT. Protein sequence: CASSAAGNTIYF.

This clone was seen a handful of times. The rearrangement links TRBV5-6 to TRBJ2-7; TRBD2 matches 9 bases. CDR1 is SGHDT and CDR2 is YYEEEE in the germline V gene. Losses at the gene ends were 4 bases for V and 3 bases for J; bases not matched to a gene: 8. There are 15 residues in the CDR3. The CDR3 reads CASSGSGTSYYEQYF. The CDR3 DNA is TGTGCCAGCAGCGGCTCCGGGACTAGCTACTACGAGCAGTACTTC.

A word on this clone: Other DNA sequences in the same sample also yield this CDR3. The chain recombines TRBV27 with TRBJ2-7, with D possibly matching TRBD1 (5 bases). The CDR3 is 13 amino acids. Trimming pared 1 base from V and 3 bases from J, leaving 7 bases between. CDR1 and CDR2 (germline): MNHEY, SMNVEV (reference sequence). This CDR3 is CASSLLQGYEQYF. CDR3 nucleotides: TGTGCCAGCAGTTTATTGCAGGGCTACGAGCAGTACTTC.

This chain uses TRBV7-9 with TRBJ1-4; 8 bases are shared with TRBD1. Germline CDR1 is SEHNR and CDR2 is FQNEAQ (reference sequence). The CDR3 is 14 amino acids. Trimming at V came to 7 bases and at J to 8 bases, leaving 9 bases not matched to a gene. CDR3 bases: TGTGCCAGCATCCAGGGGGCGTTGAAGGAAAAACTGTTTTTT. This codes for CASIQGALKEKLFF. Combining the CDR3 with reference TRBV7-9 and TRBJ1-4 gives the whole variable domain DTGVSQNPRHKITKRGQNVTFRCDPISEHNRLYWYRQTLGQGPEFLTYFQNEAQLEKSRLLSDRFSAERPKGSFSTLEIQRTEQGDSAMYLCASIQGALKEKLFFGSGTQLSVL.

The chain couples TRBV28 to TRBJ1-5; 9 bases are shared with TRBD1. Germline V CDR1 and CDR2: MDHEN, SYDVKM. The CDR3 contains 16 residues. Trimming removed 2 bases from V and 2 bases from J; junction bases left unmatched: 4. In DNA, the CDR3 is TGTGCCAGCAGTTTAGGGACAGGGAACGGCAATCAGCCCCAGCATTTT. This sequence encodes CASSLGTGNGNQPQHF.

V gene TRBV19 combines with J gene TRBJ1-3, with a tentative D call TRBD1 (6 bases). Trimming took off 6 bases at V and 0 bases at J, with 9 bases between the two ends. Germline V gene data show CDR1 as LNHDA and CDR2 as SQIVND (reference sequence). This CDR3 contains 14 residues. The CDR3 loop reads CASRTGNSGNTIYF. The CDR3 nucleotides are TGTGCCAGTAGGACAGGTAACTCTGGAAACACCATATATTTT.

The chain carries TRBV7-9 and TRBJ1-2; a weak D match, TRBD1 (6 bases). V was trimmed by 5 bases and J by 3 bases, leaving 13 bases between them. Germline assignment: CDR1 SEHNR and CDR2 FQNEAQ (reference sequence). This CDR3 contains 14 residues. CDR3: CASSPNTGYYGYTF. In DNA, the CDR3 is TGTGCCAGCAGCCCCAACACAGGGTACTATGGCTACACCTTC.

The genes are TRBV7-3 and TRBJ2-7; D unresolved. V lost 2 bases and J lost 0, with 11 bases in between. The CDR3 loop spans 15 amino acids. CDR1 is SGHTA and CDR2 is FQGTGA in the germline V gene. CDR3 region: CASSLSGSSSYEQYF. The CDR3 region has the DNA TGTGCCAGCAGCTTATCAGGTTCCAGCTCCTACGAGCAGTACTTC.

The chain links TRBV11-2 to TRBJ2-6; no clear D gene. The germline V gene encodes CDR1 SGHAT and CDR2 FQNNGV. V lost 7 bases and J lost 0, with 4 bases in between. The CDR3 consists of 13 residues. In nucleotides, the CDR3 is TGTGCCAGCACTATCTCTGGGGCCAACGTCCTGACTTTC. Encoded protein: CASTISGANVLTF.

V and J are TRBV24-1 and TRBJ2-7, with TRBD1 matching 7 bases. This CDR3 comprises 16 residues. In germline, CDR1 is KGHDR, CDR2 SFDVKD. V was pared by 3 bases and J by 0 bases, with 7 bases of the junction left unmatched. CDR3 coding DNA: TGTGCCACCAGTGATGGGGCGACAGGGCCCTCCTACGAGCAGTACTTC. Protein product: CATSDGATGPSYEQYF.

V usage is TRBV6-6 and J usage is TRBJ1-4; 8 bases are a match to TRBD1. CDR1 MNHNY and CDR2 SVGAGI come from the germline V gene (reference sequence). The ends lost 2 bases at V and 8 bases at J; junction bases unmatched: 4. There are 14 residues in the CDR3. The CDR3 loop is CASSYPTGEEKLFF. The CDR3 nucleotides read TGTGCCAGCAGTTACCCGACAGGGGAGGAAAAACTGTTTTTT.

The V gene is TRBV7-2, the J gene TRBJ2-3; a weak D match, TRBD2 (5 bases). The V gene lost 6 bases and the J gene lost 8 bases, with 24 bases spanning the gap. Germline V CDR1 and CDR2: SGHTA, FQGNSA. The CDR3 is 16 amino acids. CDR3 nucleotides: TGTGCCAGCAGTCGACCGCCACTAGTGGCGGTGAGTACGCAGTATTTT. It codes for CASSRPPLVAVSTQYF.

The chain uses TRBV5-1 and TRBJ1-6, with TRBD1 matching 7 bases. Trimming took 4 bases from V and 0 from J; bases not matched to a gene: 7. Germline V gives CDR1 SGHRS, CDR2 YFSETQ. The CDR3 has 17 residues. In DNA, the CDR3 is TGCGCCAGCAGCAGGGGACAGCTTAGCTCCTATAATTCACCCCTCCACTTT. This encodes CASSRGQLSSYNSPLHF.

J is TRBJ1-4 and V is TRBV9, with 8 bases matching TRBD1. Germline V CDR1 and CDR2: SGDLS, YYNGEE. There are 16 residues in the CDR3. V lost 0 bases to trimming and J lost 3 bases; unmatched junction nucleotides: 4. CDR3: CASSVDRGFSNEKLFF. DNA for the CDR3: TGTGCCAGCAGCGTAGACAGGGGGTTTTCTAATGAAAAACTGTTTTTT.

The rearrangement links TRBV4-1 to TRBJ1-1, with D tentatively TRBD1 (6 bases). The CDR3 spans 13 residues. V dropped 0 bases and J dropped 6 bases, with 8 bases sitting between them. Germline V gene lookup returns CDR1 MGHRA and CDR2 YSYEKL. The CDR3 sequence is CASSQDRGPEAFF. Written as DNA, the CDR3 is TGCGCCAGCAGCCAAGACAGGGGCCCTGAAGCTTTCTTT.

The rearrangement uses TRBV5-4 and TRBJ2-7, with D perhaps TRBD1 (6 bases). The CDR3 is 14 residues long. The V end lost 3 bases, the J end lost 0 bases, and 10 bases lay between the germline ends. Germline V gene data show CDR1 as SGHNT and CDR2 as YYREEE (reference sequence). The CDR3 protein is CASSSPGHSYEQYF. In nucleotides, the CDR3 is TGTGCCAGCAGCTCCCCGGGACACTCCTACGAGCAGTACTTC.

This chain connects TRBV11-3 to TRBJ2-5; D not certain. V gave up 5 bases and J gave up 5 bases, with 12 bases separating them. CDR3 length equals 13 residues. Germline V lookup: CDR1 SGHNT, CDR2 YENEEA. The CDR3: CASSTNPGETQYF. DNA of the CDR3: TGTGCCAGCAGCACAAACCCCGGGGAGACCCAGTACTTC.

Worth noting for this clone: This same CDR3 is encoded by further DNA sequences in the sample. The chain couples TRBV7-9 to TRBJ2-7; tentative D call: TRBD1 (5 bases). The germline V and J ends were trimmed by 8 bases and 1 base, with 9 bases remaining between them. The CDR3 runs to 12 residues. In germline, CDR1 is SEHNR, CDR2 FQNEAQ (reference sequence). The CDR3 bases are TGTGCCAGCGGGCAGGGATCCTACGAGCAGTACTTC. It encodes CASGQGSYEQYF.

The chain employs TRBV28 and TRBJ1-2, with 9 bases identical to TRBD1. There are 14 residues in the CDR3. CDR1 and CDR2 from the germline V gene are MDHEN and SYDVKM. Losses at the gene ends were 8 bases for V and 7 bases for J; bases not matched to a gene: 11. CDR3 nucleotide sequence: TGTGCCAGCCACCAGCGGGGGACAGGGCTTGGCTACACCTTC. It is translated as CASHQRGTGLGYTF.